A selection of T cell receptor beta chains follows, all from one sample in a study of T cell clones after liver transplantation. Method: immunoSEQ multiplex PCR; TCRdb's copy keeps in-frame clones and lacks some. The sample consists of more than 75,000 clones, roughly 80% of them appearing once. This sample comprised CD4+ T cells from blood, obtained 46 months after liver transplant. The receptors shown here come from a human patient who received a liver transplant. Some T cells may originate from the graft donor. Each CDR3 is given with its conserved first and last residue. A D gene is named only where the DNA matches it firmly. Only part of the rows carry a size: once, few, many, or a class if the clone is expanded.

CDR3 DNA: TGTGCCAGCAGTTTCCTAAGACAGGCCAACTATGGCTACACCTTC
CDR3 protein: CASSFLRQANYGYTF
D gene: -
clone size: -
V gene: TRBV28
J gene: TRBJ1-2

CDR3 DNA: TGTGCCAGCAGCGTAGGTTCGGGCAATGAGCAGTTCTTC
CDR3 protein: CASSVGSGNEQFF
D gene: -
clone size: -
V gene: TRBV9
J gene: TRBJ2-1

CDR3 DNA: TGTGCCAGCAGCGGACAGGGGGAGCAGCCCCAGCATTTT
CDR3 protein: CASSGQGEQPQHF
D gene: TRBD1
clone size: -
V gene: TRBV2
J gene: TRBJ1-5

CDR3 DNA: TGCAGCGTTGATGTCCGAACCGGGGAGCTGTTTTTT
CDR3 protein: CSVDVRTGELFF
D gene: -
clone size: -
V gene: TRBV29-1
J gene: TRBJ2-2

CDR3 DNA: TGTGCCAGCTCACAGATACAGAAGATCTACAATGAGCAGTTCTTC
CDR3 protein: CASSQIQKIYNEQFF
D gene: -
clone size: -
V gene: TRBV18
J gene: TRBJ2-1

CDR3 DNA: TGCGCCAGCAGCTTCTCGAATTGGGGACTGCAAAGAGGAAACAGGGGCGAGAACTATGGCTACACCTTC
CDR3 protein: CASSFSNWGLQRGNRGENYGYTF
D gene: TRBD1
clone size: -
V gene: TRBV5-1
J gene: TRBJ1-2

CDR3 DNA: TGTGCCAGCAGCTTACGTGGCTGGGAGGGCATACCTTACAATGAGCAGTTCTTC
CDR3 protein: CASSLRGWEGIPYNEQFF
D gene: TRBD2
clone size: -
V gene: TRBV7-8
J gene: TRBJ2-1

CDR3 DNA: TGTGCCAGCAGCGTAGGATGGCGGGGTAACACCGGGGAGCTGTTTTTT
CDR3 protein: CASSVGWRGNTGELFF
D gene: -
clone size: few
V gene: TRBV9
J gene: TRBJ2-2

CDR3 DNA: TGTGCCAGCAGCCGTACAGGGGGCAACACTGAAGCTTTCTTT
CDR3 protein: CASSRTGGNTEAFF
D gene: TRBD1
clone size: -
V gene: TRBV2
J gene: TRBJ1-1

CDR3 DNA: TGTGCCAGCAGTTTTTCCCCTCCAGGGAATCCTGAAGCTTTCTTT
CDR3 protein: CASSFSPPGNPEAFF
D gene: -
clone size: -
V gene: TRBV2
J gene: TRBJ1-1

CDR3 DNA: TGTGCCTGGTCTTACCCTCCAACTAGCGGGATGATCGGGGAGCTGTTTTTT
CDR3 protein: CAWSYPPTSGMIGELFF
D gene: TRBD2
clone size: many
V gene: TRBV30
J gene: TRBJ2-2

CDR3 DNA: TGTGCCAGCAGAGCAGGAACAACTTCACCCCTCCACTTT
CDR3 protein: CASRAGTTSPLHF
D gene: -
clone size: -
V gene: TRBV6-5
J gene: TRBJ1-6

CDR3 DNA: TGTGCCAGCAGCGGGGGACAGGGGGCCAAAAACATTCAGTACTTC
CDR3 protein: CASSGGQGAKNIQYF
D gene: -
clone size: -
V gene: TRBV21-1
J gene: TRBJ2-4

CDR3 DNA: TGTGCCAGCAGCAAAGCGCTTATGAAGGGGACTAGGGTGAAACTGGCCTACAATGAGCAGTTCTTC
CDR3 protein: CASSKALMKGTRVKLAYNEQFF
D gene: -
clone size: few
V gene: TRBV21-1
J gene: TRBJ2-1

CDR3 DNA: TGTGCCAGCCTCGGGCCGGGACAGGGCACCGGGGAGCTGTTTTTT
CDR3 protein: CASLGPGQGTGELFF
D gene: TRBD1
clone size: once
V gene: TRBV28
J gene: TRBJ2-2

CDR3 DNA: TGTGCCAGCAGCTTAGGAGGTAGAGGGGGCGCTGACAATGAGCAGTTCTTC
CDR3 protein: CASSLGGRGGADNEQFF
D gene: TRBD1
clone size: once
V gene: TRBV11-1
J gene: TRBJ2-1

CDR3 DNA: TGTGCCAGCAGCGTAGGGCTCACCACAGATACGCAGTATTTT
CDR3 protein: CASSVGLTTDTQYF
D gene: -
clone size: -
V gene: TRBV9
J gene: TRBJ2-3

CDR3 DNA: TGTGCCAGCAGTTTGATAGGGTACTATGGCTACACCTTC
CDR3 protein: CASSLIGYYGYTF
D gene: -
clone size: -
V gene: TRBV28
J gene: TRBJ1-2

CDR3 DNA: TGTGCCAGCAGCATCCCCGGGACAGGGGGAAACACCATATATTTT
CDR3 protein: CASSIPGTGGNTIYF
D gene: TRBD1
clone size: -
V gene: TRBV28
J gene: TRBJ1-3

CDR3 DNA: TGTGCCAGCAGAGGGGATTTTAACACTGAAGCTTTCTTT
CDR3 protein: CASRGDFNTEAFF
D gene: -
clone size: few
V gene: TRBV2
J gene: TRBJ1-1

CDR3 DNA: TGTGCCAGCCGTTTTGAGGACGGCCTCTACAATGAGCAGTTCTTC
CDR3 protein: CASRFEDGLYNEQFF
D gene: -
clone size: once
V gene: TRBV28
J gene: TRBJ2-1

CDR3 DNA: TGTGCCTCCGAGCGGGGGACCCAGTACTTC
CDR3 protein: CASERGTQYF
D gene: TRBD2
clone size: -
V gene: TRBV2
J gene: TRBJ2-5

CDR3 DNA: TGTGCCAGCAGTGTGGAGCATAGCAATCAGCCCCAGCATTTT
CDR3 protein: CASSVEHSNQPQHF
D gene: -
clone size: -
V gene: TRBV2
J gene: TRBJ1-5

CDR3 DNA: TGCGCCAGCAGCCATTTCCGGGACGGCCTTGAGAAACTGTTTTTT
CDR3 protein: CASSHFRDGLEKLFF
D gene: -
clone size: -
V gene: TRBV4-1
J gene: TRBJ1-4

CDR3 DNA: TGTGCCAGCAGCTTAAGTGGGAACACTGAAGCTTTCTTT
CDR3 protein: CASSLSGNTEAFF
D gene: -
clone size: -
V gene: TRBV7-3
J gene: TRBJ1-1

CDR3 DNA: TGTGCCAGCAGTTACTCTTCGGCCCAAAGCCCCGAGCAGTTCTTC
CDR3 protein: CASSYSSAQSPEQFF
D gene: -
clone size: -
V gene: TRBV6-6
J gene: TRBJ2-1

CDR3 DNA: TGTGCCTGGAGCCCTCAGCCCCAGCATTTT
CDR3 protein: CAWSPQPQHF
D gene: -
clone size: -
V gene: TRBV30
J gene: TRBJ1-5

CDR3 DNA: TGTGCCAGCAGTTTACCTTACCCTGGGGGGGCCAACGTCCTGACTTTC
CDR3 protein: CASSLPYPGGANVLTF
D gene: -
clone size: -
V gene: TRBV28
J gene: TRBJ2-6

CDR3 DNA: TGTGCCTGGAGTGTGGGAGGGACTGGGGCCAACGTCCTGACTTTC
CDR3 protein: CAWSVGGTGANVLTF
D gene: TRBD2
clone size: once
V gene: TRBV30
J gene: TRBJ2-6

CDR3 DNA: TGTGCCAGCAGCTTAGATCCGCGGGATACGCAGTATTTT
CDR3 protein: CASSLDPRDTQYF
D gene: -
clone size: -
V gene: TRBV7-9
J gene: TRBJ2-3

CDR3 DNA: TGCGCCAGCAGCGGGCCTGGGCAGTACGAGCAGTACTTC
CDR3 protein: CASSGPGQYEQYF
D gene: -
clone size: -
V gene: TRBV5-1
J gene: TRBJ2-7

CDR3 DNA: TGTGCCAGCTCACCACAGGGGACAAACTATGGCTACACCTTC
CDR3 protein: CASSPQGTNYGYTF
D gene: -
clone size: -
V gene: TRBV18
J gene: TRBJ1-2

CDR3 DNA: TGTGCCAGTAGTTTTCAGACAGGGGGCAATCGCATTCAGTACTTC
CDR3 protein: CASSFQTGGNRIQYF
D gene: TRBD1
clone size: -
V gene: TRBV19
J gene: TRBJ2-4

CDR3 DNA: TGTGCCAGTAGTACTCGCGGGGCAGGGGGGAATGAGCAGTTCTTC
CDR3 protein: CASSTRGAGGNEQFF
D gene: -
clone size: -
V gene: TRBV19
J gene: TRBJ2-1

CDR3 DNA: TGCGCCAGCAGCCAAGAGGGAGGGCAGGTGGCTTTCTTT
CDR3 protein: CASSQEGGQVAFF
D gene: -
clone size: -
V gene: TRBV4-3
J gene: TRBJ1-1

CDR3 DNA: TGTGCCAGCAGTAGCCGAGGGGGCAATCAGCCCCAGCATTTT
CDR3 protein: CASSSRGGNQPQHF
D gene: -
clone size: few
V gene: TRBV6-5
J gene: TRBJ1-5

CDR3 DNA: TGTGCCAGCAGCCATCCAGGGAACGAGCAGTACTTC
CDR3 protein: CASSHPGNEQYF
D gene: -
clone size: few
V gene: TRBV7-6
J gene: TRBJ2-7

CDR3 DNA: TGTGCCAGCACCCGAGGGGGGGTCGGGGAGACCCAGTACTTC
CDR3 protein: CASTRGGVGETQYF
D gene: -
clone size: -
V gene: TRBV28
J gene: TRBJ2-5

CDR3 DNA: TGTGCCAGCAGCTTAGCACCCTACAATGAGCAGTTCTTC
CDR3 protein: CASSLAPYNEQFF
D gene: -
clone size: -
V gene: TRBV7-9
J gene: TRBJ2-1

CDR3 DNA: TGCGCCAGCAGTGCAGGTTCCTACGAGCAGTACTTC
CDR3 protein: CASSAGSYEQYF
D gene: -
clone size: -
V gene: TRBV10-1
J gene: TRBJ2-7